This T cell receptor (beta chain) was sequenced in a study of blood T cell repertoires in COVID-19 (dated by TCRdb to the early 2020s). Turning to the overall study: Samples covering the acute and convalescent phases of COVID-19 were provided by collaborators in the United States, Italy and Spain. The prospective study material was composed of cDNA or gDNA derived from T cells, B-cell-depleted T cells, or PBMCs. The dataset comprised deeply sampled blood TCRbeta repertoires from subjects exposed to, actively infected with, or recovered from COVID-19. The repertoires were made available in a free public database intended to serve as a resource for research on the immune response to SARS-CoV-2. The samples were drawn from the first 160 participants of the ongoing ImmuneRACE study and from under 1,500 subjects provided by 6 global collaborators. Sample metadata almost always included a de-identified subject ID, COVID-19 status, age in years and sex. Where HLA class I and class II types were available, the types were taken from metadata supplied by the sample provider, not from assay-based typing. Broader findings and caveats from the paper: The quantity of clinical and demographic metadata differed by source and by participant and was supplied without curation.

The immunoSEQ Assay, a bias-controlled multiplex PCR, was used to amplify TCRbeta CDR3 regions from genomic DNA. Processing in the source paper ran as follows. Within the assay, amplification of reference gene primers was used to estimate how many nucleated cells each sample contained. To quantify the absolute abundance of each unique TCRbeta CDR3 rearrangement, sequence reads were collapsed and filtered. For each sample, productive Simpson clonality was calculated as the square root of Simpson's diversity index across productive rearrangements. TCRdb's version of the immuneACCESS table is confined to in-frame rearrangements and falls short of the full clone set. An unresolved V gene accounts for under half of the shortfall where checked; the remainder is of unknown origin. For V, J and clone size, that table is used; D and trimming come from the DNA. This sample holds some 55,000 clones; about 87% were observed only once. The ten largest clones capture around 6.1% of the sample.

Each collaborating institution followed its own protocols to collect whole blood in K2EDTA tubes. For TCRbeta analysis, collaborators shipped samples as frozen whole blood, isolated PBMCs, or DNA extracted from either of those sample types. V and J are trimmed by 6 bases and 7 bases, and the gene matches miss 7 bases of the junction. CDR1 and CDR2, looked up from the germline V gene, are MNHEY and SVGAGI. Spanning cysteine to phenylalanine, the CDR3 consists of 15 amino acids. Solely the CDR3 DNA is kept, with 45 bases framed from the first base. Notes on this clone: Its target antigen remains unknown. No quality values exist for individual bases; no much larger clone is one base distant.

The receptor was isolated from a man aged 55 to 69 with acute or convalescent COVID-19. Sequenced sample: peripheral blood. The chain couples TRBV6-5 to TRBJ1-5, with 12 central nucleotides matching TRBD1. The CDR3 amino acid sequence is: CASRGGQGARQPQHF. The nucleotide sequence is given as TGTGCCAGCAGAGGGGGACAGGGGGCGAGACAGCCCCAGCATTTT.